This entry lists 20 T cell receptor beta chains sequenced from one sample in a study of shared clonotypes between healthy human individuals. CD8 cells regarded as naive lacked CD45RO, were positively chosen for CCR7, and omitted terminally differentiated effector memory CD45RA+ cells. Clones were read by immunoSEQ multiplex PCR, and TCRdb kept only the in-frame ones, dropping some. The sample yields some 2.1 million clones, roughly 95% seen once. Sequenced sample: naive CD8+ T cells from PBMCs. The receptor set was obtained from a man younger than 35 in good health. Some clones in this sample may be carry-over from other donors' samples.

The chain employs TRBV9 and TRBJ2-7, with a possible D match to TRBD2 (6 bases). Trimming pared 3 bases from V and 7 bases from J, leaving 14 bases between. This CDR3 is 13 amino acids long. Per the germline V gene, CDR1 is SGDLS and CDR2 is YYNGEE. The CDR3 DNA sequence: TGTGCCAGCAGCGCCGGGGGAAGGACAGAGCAGTACTTC. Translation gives CASSAGGRTEQYF.

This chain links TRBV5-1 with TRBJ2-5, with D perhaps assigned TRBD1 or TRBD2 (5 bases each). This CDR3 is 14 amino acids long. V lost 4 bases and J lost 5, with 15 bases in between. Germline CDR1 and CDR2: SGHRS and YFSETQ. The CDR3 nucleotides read TGCGCCAGCAGCCCGGGACGAGGGGAGGAGACCCAGTACTTC. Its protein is CASSPGRGEETQYF.

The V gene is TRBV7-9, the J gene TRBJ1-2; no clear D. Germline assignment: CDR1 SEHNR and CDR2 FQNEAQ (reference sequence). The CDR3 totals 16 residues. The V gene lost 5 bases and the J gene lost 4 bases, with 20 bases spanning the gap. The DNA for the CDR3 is TGTGCCAGCAGCCGAAGCCACCCCGGCCCCGTCTATGGCTACACCTTC. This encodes CASSRSHPGPVYGYTF.

The CDR3 sequence: CASSVRGYEQFF. As DNA, the CDR3 is TGTGCCAGCAGCGTAAGAGGGTATGAGCAGTTCTTC. The chain couples TRBV11-2 to TRBJ2-1; D may be TRBD2 (5 bases). The CDR3 totals 12 residues. V was cut by 5 bases and J by 8 bases, with 10 bases left in between. CDR1 SGHAT and CDR2 FQNNGV come from the germline V gene.

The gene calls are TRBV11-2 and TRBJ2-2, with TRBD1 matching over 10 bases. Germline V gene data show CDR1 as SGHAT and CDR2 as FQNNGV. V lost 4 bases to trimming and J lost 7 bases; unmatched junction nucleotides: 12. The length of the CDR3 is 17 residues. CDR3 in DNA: TGTGCCAGCAGCTCTAGGCCGGGACAGGGGAGTTTCGGGGAGCTGTTTTTT. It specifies CASSSRPGQGSFGELFF.

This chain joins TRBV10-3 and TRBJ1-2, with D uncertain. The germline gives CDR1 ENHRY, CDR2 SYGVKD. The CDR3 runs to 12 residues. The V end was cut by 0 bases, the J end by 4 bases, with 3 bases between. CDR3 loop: CAISESIYGYTF. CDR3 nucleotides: TGTGCCATCAGTGAGTCAATCTATGGCTACACCTTC.

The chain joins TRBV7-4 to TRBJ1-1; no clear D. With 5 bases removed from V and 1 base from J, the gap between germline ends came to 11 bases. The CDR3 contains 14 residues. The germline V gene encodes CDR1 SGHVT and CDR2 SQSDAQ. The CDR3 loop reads CASSPIQGNTEAFF. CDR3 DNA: TGTGCCAGCAGCCCTATCCAAGGGAACACTGAAGCTTTCTTT.

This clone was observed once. CDR3 sequence: CASSDEVYEQYF. The DNA of the CDR3 is TGTGCCAGCAGTGACGAGGTTTACGAGCAGTACTTC. The chain carries TRBV2 and TRBJ2-7; D not resolved. The CDR3 has 12 residues. V dropped 3 bases and J dropped 4 bases, with 7 bases sitting between them. CDR1 SNHLY and CDR2 FYNNEI come from the germline V gene.

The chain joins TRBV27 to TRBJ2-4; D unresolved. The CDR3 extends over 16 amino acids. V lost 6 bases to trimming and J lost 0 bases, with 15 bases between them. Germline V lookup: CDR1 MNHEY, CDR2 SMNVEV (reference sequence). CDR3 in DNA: TGTGCCAGCAGCCTGAGAGTACAACTAGCCAAAAACATTCAGTACTTC. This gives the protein CASSLRVQLAKNIQYF.

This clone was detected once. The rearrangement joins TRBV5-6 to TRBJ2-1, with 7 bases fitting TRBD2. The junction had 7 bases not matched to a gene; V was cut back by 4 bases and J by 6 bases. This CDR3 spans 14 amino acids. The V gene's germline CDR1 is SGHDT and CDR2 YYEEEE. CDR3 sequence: CASSLWAGANEQFF. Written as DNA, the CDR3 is TGTGCCAGCAGCCTGTGGGCGGGAGCCAATGAGCAGTTCTTC. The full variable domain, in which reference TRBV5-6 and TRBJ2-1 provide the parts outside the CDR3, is DAGVTQSPTHLIKTRGQQVTLRCSPKSGHDTVSWYQQALGQGPQFIFQYYEEEERQRGNFPDRFSGHQFPNYSSELNVNALLLGDSALYLCASSLWAGANEQFFGPGTRLTVL.

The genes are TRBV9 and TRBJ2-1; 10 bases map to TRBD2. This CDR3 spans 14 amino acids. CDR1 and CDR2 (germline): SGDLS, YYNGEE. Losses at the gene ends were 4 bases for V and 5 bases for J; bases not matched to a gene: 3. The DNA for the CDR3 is TGTGCCAGCAGCTTCGGACTAGCGGACAATGAGCAGTTCTTC. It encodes CASSFGLADNEQFF.

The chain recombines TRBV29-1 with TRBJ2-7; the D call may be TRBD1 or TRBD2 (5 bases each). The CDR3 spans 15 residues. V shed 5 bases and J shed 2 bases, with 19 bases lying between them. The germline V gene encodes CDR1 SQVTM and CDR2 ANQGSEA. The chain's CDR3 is CSVMGDTGGTYEQYF. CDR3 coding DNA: TGCAGCGTTATGGGGGATACAGGAGGTACCTACGAGCAGTACTTC.

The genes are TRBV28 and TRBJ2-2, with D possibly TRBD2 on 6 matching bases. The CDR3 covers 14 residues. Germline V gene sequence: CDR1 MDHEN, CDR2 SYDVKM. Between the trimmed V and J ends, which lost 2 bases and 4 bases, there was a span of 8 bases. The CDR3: CASSLIGGTGELFF. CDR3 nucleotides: TGTGCCAGCAGTTTAATCGGGGGCACCGGGGAGCTGTTTTTT.

The CDR3 region has the DNA TGTGCCAGCAGCCCCTTGGGACTAGCGGAAAACAATGAGCAGTTCTTC. As protein: CASSPLGLAENNEQFF. The chain combines TRBV28 with TRBJ2-1, with 11 bases that match TRBD2. The ends lost 6 bases at V and 5 bases at J; junction bases unmatched: 9. Germline V lookup: CDR1 MDHEN, CDR2 SYDVKM. The CDR3 runs 16 residues.

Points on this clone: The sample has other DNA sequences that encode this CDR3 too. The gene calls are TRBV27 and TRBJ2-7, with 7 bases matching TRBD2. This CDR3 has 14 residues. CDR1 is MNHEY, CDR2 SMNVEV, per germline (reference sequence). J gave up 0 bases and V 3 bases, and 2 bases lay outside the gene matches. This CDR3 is CASSLGGVSYEQYF. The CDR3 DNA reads TGTGCCAGCAGTTTGGGGGGGGTCTCCTACGAGCAGTACTTC.

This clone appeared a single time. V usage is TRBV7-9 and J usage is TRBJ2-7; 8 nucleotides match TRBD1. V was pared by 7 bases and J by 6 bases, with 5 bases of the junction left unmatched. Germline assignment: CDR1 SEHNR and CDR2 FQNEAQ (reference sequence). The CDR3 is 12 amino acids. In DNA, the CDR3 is TGTGCCAGCATGGACAGGGCTGGCGAGCAGTACTTC. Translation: CASMDRAGEQYF.

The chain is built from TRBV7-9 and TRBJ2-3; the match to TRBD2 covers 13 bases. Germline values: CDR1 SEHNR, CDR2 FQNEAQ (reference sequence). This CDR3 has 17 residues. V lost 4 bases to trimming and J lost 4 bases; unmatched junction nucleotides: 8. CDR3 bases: TGTGCCAGCAGCTCCACTAGCGGGAGGGCCGGGGCAGATACGCAGTATTTT. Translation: CASSSTSGRAGADTQYF.

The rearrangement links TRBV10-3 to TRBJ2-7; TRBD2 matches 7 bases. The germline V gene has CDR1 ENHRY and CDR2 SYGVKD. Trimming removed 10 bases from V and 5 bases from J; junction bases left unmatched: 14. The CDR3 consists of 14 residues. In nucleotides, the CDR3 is TGTGCCACAGGGCGCGGCGGGGACTACGACGAGCAGTACTTC. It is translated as CATGRGGDYDEQYF.

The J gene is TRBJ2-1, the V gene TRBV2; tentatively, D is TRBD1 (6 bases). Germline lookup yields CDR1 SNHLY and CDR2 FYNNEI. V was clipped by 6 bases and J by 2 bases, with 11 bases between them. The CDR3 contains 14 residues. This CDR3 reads CASRGTRPYNEQFF. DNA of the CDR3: TGTGCCAGCAGAGGGACAAGGCCCTACAATGAGCAGTTCTTC. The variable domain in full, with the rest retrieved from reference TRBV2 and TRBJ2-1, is EPEVTQTPSHQVTQMGQEVILRCVPISNHLYFYWYRQILGQKVEFLVSFYNNEISEKSEIFDDQFSVERPDGSNFTLKIRSTKLEDSAMYFCASRGTRPYNEQFFGPGTRLTVL.

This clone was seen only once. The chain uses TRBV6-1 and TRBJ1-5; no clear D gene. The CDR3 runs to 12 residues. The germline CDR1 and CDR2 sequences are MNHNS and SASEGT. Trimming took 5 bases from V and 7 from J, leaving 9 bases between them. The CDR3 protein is CASSPEIQPQHF. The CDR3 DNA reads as TGTGCCAGCAGTCCCGAGATACAGCCCCAGCATTTT.